These 8 T cell receptor beta chains came from one sample sequenced in a study of T cells expressing NK-cell markers. TCRdb re-called the 5' RACE reads and shows each CDR3 protein once, DNA omitted. Its listing shows approximately 420,000 distinct CDR3 sequences. The sequencing sample was made of blood T cells: a sorted CD56 or NKG2C T cell subset, CD4+ or CD8+ T cells, or bulk PBMC T cells (not recorded which). The source of these receptors is a woman aged 50 to 65 in good health.

The chain uses TRBV5-5 and TRBJ1-3. Germline V gene lookup returns CDR1 SGHKS and CDR2 YYEKEE (reference sequence). The CDR3 loop spans 16 amino acids. This CDR3 reads CASSLRVPGSGNTIYF.

V and J are TRBV7-2 and TRBJ1-1; the D gene TCRdb calls, TRBD1, cannot be checked with no DNA. Germline lookup yields CDR1 SGHTA and CDR2 FQGNSA. The CDR3 spans 13 residues. CDR3 region: CASSSPLAHKAFF.

This CDR3 reads CASSQVVKDTIYF. The chain couples TRBV3-1 to TRBJ1-3. Germline V gives CDR1 LGHDT, CDR2 YNNKEL (reference sequence). The CDR3 length is 13 residues.

The V gene is TRBV24-1, the J gene TRBJ2-7. The germline gives CDR1 KGHDR, CDR2 SFDVKD. The CDR3 extends over 13 amino acids. The CDR3: CATSESGQTEQYF.

The chain has TRBV6-5 and TRBJ2-1; TCRdb designates TRBD2, a call that cannot be tested without DNA. Germline V lookup: CDR1 MNHEY, CDR2 SVGAGI. This CDR3 has 12 residues. The CDR3: CAARGVVNEQFF.

V and J are TRBV18 and TRBJ1-1; absent DNA, TCRdb's TRBD1 call cannot be checked. This CDR3 has 14 amino acids. Germline loops: CDR1 KGHSH, CDR2 LQKENI. This CDR3 reads CASSPSGGLTEAFF.

This chain links TRBV18 with TRBJ2-2. Germline CDR1 is KGHSH and CDR2 is LQKENI. This CDR3 contains 14 residues. The CDR3 spells CASSPRIAVGELFF.

The chain employs TRBV7-7 and TRBJ2-2; the D call of TRBD2 rests on TCRdb alone, since no DNA is present to check it. The CDR3 has 16 residues. Germline CDR1 and CDR2: SSHAT and FNYEAQ (reference sequence). The CDR3: CASSPQGPSSGGELFF.